The 20 T cell receptor beta chains below come from one sample, sequenced in a study of cytomegalovirus exposure and HLA in healthy donors. PCR employed 60 Vbeta and 13 Jbeta primers. Assay: immunoSEQ multiplex PCR; the TCRdb copy retains only in-frame clones and omits some. The sample comprises 100,000 to 150,000 clones, about three quarters of which are singletons, and over 0.9% rests with the top ten. The sample consisted of PBMCs. The receptors derive from a human donor in good health.

This chain links TRBV18 with TRBJ1-1, with 8 bases identical to TRBD1. V lost 3 bases, J lost 1 base, and 4 bases stayed unmatched. The CDR3 runs to 15 residues. The germline CDR1 and CDR2 sequences are KGHSH and LQKENI. The CDR3 protein is CASSPVGQGNTEAFF. The CDR3 nucleotides read TGTGCCAGCTCACCCGTTGGACAGGGGAACACTGAAGCTTTCTTT.

This CDR3 reads CASSLAPSVGANEKLFF. The CDR3, as DNA: TGTGCCAGCAGCTTAGCCCCTAGCGTCGGGGCTAATGAAAAACTGTTTTTT. The chain employs TRBV11-2 and TRBJ1-4; D is undetermined. Germline assignment: CDR1 SGHAT and CDR2 FQNNGV. V was trimmed by 1 base and J by 3 bases, leaving 15 bases between them. The CDR3 is made up of 17 amino acids.

This chain uses TRBV7-9 with TRBJ1-1, with 7 positions matching TRBD1. The CDR3 sequence is 16 residues long. With V trimmed by 5 bases and J by 1 base, 10 bases remained unmatched. Per germline, CDR1 SEHNR and CDR2 FQNEAQ (reference sequence). The CDR3 DNA is TGTGCCAGCAGCCGAGGGGACAGAGGTTGGAACACTGAAGCTTTCTTT. Amino acid sequence: CASSRGDRGWNTEAFF.

The chain employs TRBV13 and TRBJ1-1; possibly TRBD1 for D (5 bases). This CDR3 contains 14 residues. The V gene's germline CDR1 is PRHDT and CDR2 FYEKMQ (reference sequence). V shed 4 bases and J shed 1 base, with 10 bases lying between them. As DNA, the CDR3 is TGTGCCAGCAGCTCCCCCGGGGGGAACACTGAAGCTTTCTTT. Protein: CASSSPGGNTEAFF.

V is TRBV25-1 and J is TRBJ2-7, with TRBD2 identical over 7 bases. Trimming removed 5 bases from V and 3 bases from J; junction bases left unmatched: 7. Germline CDR1 MGHDK, CDR2 SYGVNS. The CDR3 spans 14 residues. DNA for the CDR3: TGTGCCAGCAGTCCTTTGAAGCGGGGCTACGAGCAGTACTTC. It is translated as CASSPLKRGYEQYF.

V usage is TRBV19 and J usage is TRBJ2-4, with 9 bases aligning to TRBD1. The V segment lost 4 bases and the J segment 8 bases; nucleotides outside the gene matches: 3. The CDR3 sequence is 13 residues long. In germline, CDR1 is LNHDA, CDR2 SQIVND (reference sequence). The CDR3 DNA sequence: TGTGCCAGTAGTAGGGACAGGGCGTACATTCAGTACTTC. Amino acids: CASSRDRAYIQYF.

Of note for this clone: A read error may produce the germline difference seen at one junction end. The chain couples TRBV18 to TRBJ1-2; perhaps TRBD1 as D (6 bases). The CDR3 extends over 16 amino acids. Germline V gene data show CDR1 as KGHSH and CDR2 as LQKENI. CDR3 amino acids: CASSPQYEGTPNGYTF. CDR3 sequence (DNA): TGTGCCAGCTCGCCACAGTATGAGGGGACACCTAATGGCTACACCTTC.

The chain recombines TRBV4-1 with TRBJ2-1; TRBD2 aligns across 11 bases. The trim removed 4 bases at V and 10 bases at J, leaving 3 bases unmatched. CDR1 is MGHRA and CDR2 is YSYEKL in the germline V gene. The CDR3 loop spans 13 amino acids. In DNA form, the CDR3 reads TGCGCCAGCAGCCTAGTAGCGGGGGGGGAGCAGTTCTTC. Protein sequence: CASSLVAGGEQFF.

CDR3 sequence: CASSMTGYNSPLHF. The CDR3 DNA follows: TGTGCCAGCAGTATGACAGGATATAATTCACCCCTCCACTTT. The rearrangement links TRBV27 to TRBJ1-6, with a possible D match to TRBD1 (6 bases). This CDR3 comprises 14 residues. Trimming took off 5 bases at V and 4 bases at J, with 9 bases between the two ends. Germline assignment: CDR1 MNHEY and CDR2 SMNVEV (reference sequence).

The chain joins TRBV11-3 to TRBJ2-4; 7 bases are a match to TRBD1. Germline V gene data show CDR1 as SGHNT and CDR2 as YENEEA. The CDR3 is made up of 13 amino acids. J lost 7 bases, V lost 0 bases, and 0 bases had no gene match. The CDR3 loop reads CASSLDRGNIQYF. The CDR3 DNA reads TGTGCCAGCAGCTTAGACAGGGGGAACATTCAGTACTTC. Full variable domain (outside the CDR3, taken from reference TRBV11-3 and TRBJ2-4): EAGVVQSPRYKIIEKKQPVAFWCNPISGHNTLYWYLQNLGQGPELLIRYENEEAVDDSQLPKDRFSAERLKGVDSTLKIQPAELGDSAVYLCASSLDRGNIQYFGAGTRLSVL.

The rearrangement joins TRBV19 to TRBJ1-5; D ambiguous. Germline CDR1 is LNHDA and CDR2 is SQIVND (reference sequence). V lost 3 bases, J lost 4 bases, and 13 bases lay in between. This CDR3 is 15 amino acids long. The CDR3 sequence: CASSITEQNNQPQHF. Written as DNA, the CDR3 is TGTGCCAGTAGTATTACAGAACAGAATAATCAGCCCCAGCATTTT. Complete variable domain (other parts from reference TRBV19 and TRBJ1-5): DGGITQSPKYLFRKEGQNVTLSCEQNLNHDAMYWYRQDPGQGLRLIYYSQIVNDFQKGDIAEGYSVSREKKESFPLTVTSAQKNPTAFYLCASSITEQNNQPQHFGDGTRLSIL.

The rearrangement links TRBV5-1 to TRBJ2-7; D perhaps matches TRBD2 (6 bases). V was trimmed by 0 bases and J by 3 bases, leaving 7 bases between them. Looked up from germline, CDR1 is SGHRS and CDR2 is YFSETQ. The CDR3 sequence is 13 residues long. CDR3 in amino acids: CASSLAGVYEQYF. The CDR3 region has the DNA TGCGCCAGCAGCTTGGCGGGGGTCTACGAGCAGTACTTC.

The rearrangement joins TRBV7-8 to TRBJ2-3; a weak D match, TRBD1 (6 bases). Germline values: CDR1 SGHVS, CDR2 FQNEAQ. Trimming left V 1 base short and J 2 bases short, with 10 bases between. The length of the CDR3 is 15 residues. The CDR3 is CASSLDQGYTDTQYF. CDR3 bases: TGTGCCAGCAGCTTAGATCAGGGGTACACAGATACGCAGTATTTT. Complete variable domain (other parts from reference TRBV7-8 and TRBJ2-3): GAGVSQSPRYKVAKRGQDVALRCDPISGHVSLFWYQQALGQGPEFLTYFQNEAQLDKSGLPSDRFFAERPEGSVSTLKIQRTQQEDSAVYLCASSLDQGYTDTQYFGPGTRLTVL.

The count of this clone is one. The genes are TRBV5-1 and TRBJ1-3; D is unresolved. Germline loops: CDR1 SGHRS, CDR2 YFSETQ. The CDR3 spans 15 residues. V was clipped by 5 bases and J by 0 bases, with 12 bases between them. CDR3 coding DNA: TGCGCCAGCAGTTCAGATTCCAACTCTGGAAACACCATATATTTT. The encoded protein is CASSSDSNSGNTIYF.

This clone appeared a single time. CDR3 amino acids: CAWIILLSGDYYSYEQYF. CDR3 in DNA: TGTGCCTGGATTATCCTGCTTAGCGGGGATTACTACTCCTACGAGCAGTACTTC. The chain combines TRBV30 with TRBJ2-5; 8 nucleotides line up with TRBD2. The J call may be mistaken, given a closer DNA end match to TRBJ2-7. Germline values: CDR1 GTSNPN, CDR2 SVGIG (reference sequence). CDR3 length: 18 residues.

The chain links TRBV13 to TRBJ2-1; TRBD1 agrees at 7 bases. Germline V gene sequence: CDR1 PRHDT, CDR2 FYEKMQ (reference sequence). The junction had 6 bases not matched to a gene; V was cut back by 7 bases and J by 3 bases. This CDR3 comprises 14 residues. CDR3 sequence reads: CASTGTESYNEQFF. The CDR3 DNA sequence: TGTGCCAGCACGGGGACAGAGAGCTACAATGAGCAGTTCTTC.

V and J are TRBV27 and TRBJ2-7; tentative D call: TRBD1 (6 bases). Deletions cut 5 bases from V and 3 bases from J, with 11 bases between. Germline loops: CDR1 MNHEY, CDR2 SMNVEV (reference sequence). CDR3 length equals 13 residues. The DNA of the CDR3 is TGTGCCAGCAGTCCGGCAGGGGTCTACGAGCAGTACTTC. This translates into CASSPAGVYEQYF.

V is TRBV2 and J is TRBJ1-1, with TRBD1 matching 7 bases. The CDR3 length is 14 residues. Germline V gives CDR1 SNHLY, CDR2 FYNNEI. Trimming cost V 6 bases and J 7 bases; bases outside gene matches: 11. CDR3 protein: CASRITTGKDEAFF. As DNA, the CDR3 is TGTGCCAGCAGGATAACGACAGGGAAGGATGAAGCTTTCTTT.

The chain is built from TRBV4-1 and TRBJ1-3; tentatively, D is TRBD1 (5 bases). Trimming removed 0 bases from V and 0 bases from J, with 9 bases in between. Germline-derived CDR1 and CDR2 are MGHRA and YSYEKL. The CDR3 consists of 16 residues. The CDR3 DNA reads as TGCGCCAGCAGCCAAGATTTCGGGGGCTCTGGAAACACCATATATTTT. Translation gives CASSQDFGGSGNTIYF.

The chain couples TRBV7-9 to TRBJ1-1, with TRBD1 matching 7 bases. The junction had 9 bases not matched to a gene; V was cut back by 3 bases and J by 2 bases. This CDR3 is 16 amino acids long. CDR1 SEHNR and CDR2 FQNEAQ come from the germline V gene (reference sequence). CDR3 nucleotides: TGTGCCAGCAGCTTTAATACAGGGGTGGGAAACACTGAAGCTTTCTTT. Translating it yields CASSFNTGVGNTEAFF.